The T cell receptor (beta chain) under discussion was sequenced for a study of human T cells and chemical hapten exposure. Time point meaning: pre-sensitization, week 0. Treatment indicated: therapeutic diphenylcyclopropenone sensitization with weekly scalp DPC. A single record per CDR3 protein comes from TCRdb applying MiXCR to the RACE reads. The repertoire holds around 250,000 distinct CDR3 sequences, with approximately 8.6% as singletons. The CDR3 contains 15 residues. CDR1 is SNHLY, CDR2 FYNNEI, per germline. V trimming: 6 bases; J trimming: 5 bases; junction bases outside the gene matches: 8. This clonotype has just a few counts.

This material consisted of whole blood, taken in connection with sensitization to the hapten diphenylcyclopropenone (DPC). The chain links TRBV2 to TRBJ2-2, with 8 bases lining up with TRBD2. The TCR originated in a woman aged 40 to 55 with alopecia areata. Some clones in this sample may be carry-over from other donors' samples. The CDR3 reads CASRPSGSWTGELFF. CDR3 in DNA: TGTGCCAGCAGACCCAGCGGGAGCTGGACCGGGGAGCTGTTTTTT.